The clone carrying this T cell receptor (beta chain) was recorded a few times. Its antigen is unidentified. The assay was immunoSEQ multiplex PCR, and TCRdb's table has in-frame clones only and misses some. The repertoire has roughly 350,000 clones, roughly 90% of them found once; the top ten carry about 10%. The source of the sample is a study of Ad26.COV2.S vaccination and SARS-CoV-2 variants. Study-wide context: Ad26.COV2.S arm of COV1001 included the donor. Findings and limits, study-wide: Placebo recipients had lower spike-specific TCR breadth than vaccine recipients.

Treatment here: approximately 18 received Ad26.COV2.S at low or high dose, single or two shots; about 5 received placebo; per-sample allocation not given. Sampling took place 63 days after the first vaccine or placebo injection. In Boston, an adult donor aged 18-55 years took part. This CDR3 contains 14 residues. V was shortened by 10 bases and J by 5 bases, with 18 bases between the two germline ends. Germline values: CDR1 MDHEN, CDR2 SYDVKM. The genes are TRBV28 and TRBJ1-5; D gene ambiguous. The sequenced sample was peripheral blood, obtained in a trial of Ad26.COV2.S vaccine versus placebo. This receptor was obtained from a person aged 18 to 65 who received the Ad26.COV2.S COVID-19 vaccine or a placebo. The CDR3 reads CATRQTRIDQPQHF. The CDR3 coding sequence is TGTGCCACCCGACAAACACGTATCGATCAGCCCCAGCATTTT.